The 2 T cell receptor beta chains below all came from one sample that was sequenced in a study of blood T cell repertoires in COVID-19. Repertoires were generated with immunoSEQ multiplex PCR, while TCRdb's copy carries only in-frame clones and drops some. Of approximately 350,000 clones listed, roughly 87% are singletons. The specimen sequenced was PBMCs or T cells enriched from blood (not recorded which). The receptors originated from a woman aged 25 to 45 who had recovered from COVID-19.

This chain uses TRBV5-1 with TRBJ2-3; 7 nucleotides line up with TRBD1. Trimming at V came to 4 bases and at J to 1 base, leaving 3 bases not matched to a gene. This CDR3 region has 14 residues. CDR1 and CDR2 from the germline V gene are SGHRS and YFSETQ. The CDR3 sequence is CASSQGDGTDTQYF. The DNA of the CDR3 is TGCGCCAGCAGCCAGGGGGATGGCACAGATACGCAGTATTTT.

The rearrangement links TRBV30 to TRBJ1-2; D gene uncertain. The CDR3 totals 13 residues. Trimming left V 7 bases short and J 0 bases short, with 12 bases between. Germline CDR1 is GTSNPN and CDR2 is SVGIG (reference sequence). CDR3 region: CAFAVPANYGYTF. The CDR3 DNA is TGTGCCTTCGCGGTCCCCGCTAACTATGGCTACACCTTC. The full variable domain, its missing parts supplied by reference TRBV30 and TRBJ1-2, is SQTIHQWPATLVQPVGSPLSLECTVEGTSNPNLYWYRQAAGRGLQLLFYSVGIGQISSEVPQNLSASRPQDRQFILSSKKLLLSDSGFYLCAFAVPANYGYTFGSGTRLTVV.